The following is a T cell receptor beta chain sequence with its context. Its antigen is undetermined. The junction does not match germline at one end; this may be a read error. This sample is part of a study of post-analysis software for immune sequencing data. Study findings and constraints: Controls showed lower frequencies than patients for a few TRBV segments, and TRBV5-6, TRBV5-1 and TRBV20-1 were among these. When compared against controls, multiple sclerosis patients showed significantly lower normalized Chao1 diversity.

Built from TCR beta cDNA, the libraries had unique molecular identifiers in them. The T cell input of about 1 to 10 million gave a few hundred thousand cDNA molecules. Each CDR3 protein is one row after TCRdb ran MiXCR on the PCR reads. In the table there are hundreds of thousands of distinct CDR3 sequences, 25% to 30% of which are singletons. The CDR3 is made up of 11 amino acids. The clonotype was recovered from a girl aged 5 to 17 with multiple sclerosis. The sequenced material came from blood. J is TRBJ2-5 and V is TRBV12-3 or TRBV12-4, with a possible D match to TRBD2 (5 bases). CDR3 nucleotide sequence: TGTACCAGCAGCCGCGGGGAGACCCAGTACTTC. Its protein is CTSSRGETQYF.